This T cell receptor beta chain was recovered during a study of T cells expressing NK-cell markers. Turning to this clonotype: Antigen unknown.

The CDR3 is 18 residues long. The germline CDR1 and CDR2 sequences are LGHNA and YSLEER. TCRdb reprocessed the 5' RACE reads, with one entry per CDR3 protein and no DNA. The table lists more than 400,000 distinct CDR3 sequences. Study-level findings and limits: These clonotypes also led the CD3+CD56-NKG2C+ fraction in several donors.

The specimen was blood T cells: a sorted CD56 or NKG2C T cell subset, CD4+ or CD8+ T cells, or bulk PBMC T cells (not recorded which). This rearrangement joins TRBV4-3 to TRBJ2-2; TCRdb lists TRBD2, though no DNA is available to test this call. This receptor was taken from a woman aged 18 to 69 in good health. CDR3 in amino acids: CASSRKPPAGAGTGELFF.